This TCR beta chain originates from a study of cytomegalovirus exposure and HLA in healthy donors. Study-level points and caveats: 150 to 200 TCR beta chains were listed as cytomegalovirus-associated. The authors later linked a missense DCLRE1C variant to TCR beta V- and J-gene trimming. A classifier reportedly called cytomegalovirus status with high sensitivity and specificity.

Germline CDR1 reads KGHSH; CDR2 reads LQKENI. Losses at the gene ends were 3 bases for V and 0 bases for J; bases not matched to a gene: 13. CDR3 length: 19 amino acids. This clone was seen a few times. Its specificity is unknown. Primers for the PCR totalled 60 Vbeta and 13 Jbeta. Original processing notes: Per a later analysis, the number of unique TCR beta chains was roughly 87 million, of which roughly 10 million were shared. Sequencing used immunoSEQ multiplex PCR; TCRdb keeps in-frame clones, though not all of them. V, J and clone size reflect that table, while D and trimming were determined from the DNA. The sample has around 100,000 clones, 60% to 75% seen once; the top ten hold around 9.3%.

The V gene is TRBV18, the J gene TRBJ1-1; 10 bases fit TRBD1. The sequence was collected from a man aged 45-60 years in good health and CMV-seronegative. Sequencing was carried out using PBMCs. The CDR3 bases are TGTGCCAGCTCACCCATTTATCTAGGGACAGGGGCCATGAACACTGAAGCTTTCTTT. This encodes CASSPIYLGTGAMNTEAFF. Full variable domain (rest looked up from reference TRBV18 and TRBJ1-1): NAGVMQNPRHLVRRRGQEARLRCSPMKGHSHVYWYRQLPEEGLKFMVYLQKENIIDESGMPKERFSAEFPKEGPSILRIQQVVRGDSAAYFCASSPIYLGTGAMNTEAFFGQGTRLTVV.